What follows is one T cell receptor beta chain and its context. Its antigen is still unknown. This entry comes from a study of T cells expressing NK-cell markers. The wider study: Each TCR beta repertoire originated in sorted T cells that were CD3+CD56+NKG2C+, CD3+CD56+NKG2C- or CD3+CD56-NKG2C+. Overall study findings and caveats: Where several donors were concerned, these clonotypes also led the CD3+CD56-NKG2C+ fraction. Roughly 1.0-7.0% of CD8+ T cells in about six donors belonged to dominant NKG2C+ clonotypes. Unclear, still, was the HCMV specificity of the expanded NKG2C+ T cell clones.

TCRdb reprocessed the 5' RACE reads, with one entry per CDR3 protein and no DNA. The specimen's table records roughly 420,000 distinct CDR3 sequences. This CDR3 spans 13 amino acids. The germline gives CDR1 KGHSH, CDR2 LQKENI. This receptor was obtained from a woman aged 18 to 75 in good health. Source material: blood T cells: a sorted CD56 or NKG2C T cell subset, CD4+ or CD8+ T cells, or bulk PBMC T cells (not recorded which). V and J are TRBV18 and TRBJ1-1. The CDR3 sequence is CASSQLRETEAFF. Variable domain in full (rest from reference TRBV18 and TRBJ1-1): NAGVMQNPRHLVRRRGQEARLRCSPMKGHSHVYWYRQLPEEGLKFMVYLQKENIIDESGMPKERFSAEFPKEGPSILRIQQVVRGDSAAYFCASSQLRETEAFFGQGTRLTVV.